This record looks at one TCR beta chain sequence and its context. Its antigen is undetermined. ViraFEST used viral peptide pools to expand antigen-specific CD4+ T cells before sequencing. CD4+ T cells were isolated after 10 days of culture. Recipients of the vaccine had no prior SARS-CoV-2 infection and negative nucleocapsid antibodies. Each well held 1.5 million to 2.5 million PBMC cultured with around 9 ug/ml peptides and roughly 10 IU/ml IL-2. This sample was taken from a study of vaccination effects on CD4 cells after COVID-19. Between the trimmed V and J ends, which lost 6 bases and 8 bases, there was a span of 16 bases. There are 13 residues in the CDR3. From germline, CDR1 is MNHEY and CDR2 SVGAGI. The data were produced by immunoSEQ multiplex PCR, yet TCRdb's version contains in-frame clones alone and is incomplete. This sample yields roughly 35,000 clones, of which 73% are seen a single time; 27% belongs to the top ten.

The TCR sequence derives from a human donor who received a COVID-19 vaccine. The sequencing here drew on CD4+ T cells from PBMCs cultured with HCoV-OC43 spike peptides, taken before COVID-19 vaccination. The subset is: HCoV-OC43 spike overlapping peptide pool stimulation. This sequence joins TRBV6-5 and TRBJ1-2, with D perhaps matching TRBD1 (5 bases). CDR3 bases: TGTGCCAGCAGCCGTACGGGGGAGTACGGCTACACCTTC. Amino acids: CASSRTGEYGYTF.